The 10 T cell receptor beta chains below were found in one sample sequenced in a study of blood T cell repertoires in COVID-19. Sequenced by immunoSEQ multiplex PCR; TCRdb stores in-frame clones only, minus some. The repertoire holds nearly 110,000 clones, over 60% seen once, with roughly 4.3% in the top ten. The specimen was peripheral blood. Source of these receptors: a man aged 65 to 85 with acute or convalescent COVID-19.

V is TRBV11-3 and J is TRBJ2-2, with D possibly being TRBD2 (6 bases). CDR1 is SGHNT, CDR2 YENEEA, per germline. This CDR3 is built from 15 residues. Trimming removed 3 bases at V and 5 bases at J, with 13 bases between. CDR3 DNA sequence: TGTGCCAGCAGCTTGGAGGGGTTTAGGACCGGGGAGCTGTTTTTT. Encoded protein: CASSLEGFRTGELFF.

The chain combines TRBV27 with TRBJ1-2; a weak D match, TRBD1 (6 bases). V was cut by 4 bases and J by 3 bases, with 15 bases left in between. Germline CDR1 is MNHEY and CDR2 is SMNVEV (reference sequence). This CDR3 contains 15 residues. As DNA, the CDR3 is TGTGCCAGCAGTTCTGGGACACCGACCTACTATGGCTACACCTTC. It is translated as CASSSGTPTYYGYTF.

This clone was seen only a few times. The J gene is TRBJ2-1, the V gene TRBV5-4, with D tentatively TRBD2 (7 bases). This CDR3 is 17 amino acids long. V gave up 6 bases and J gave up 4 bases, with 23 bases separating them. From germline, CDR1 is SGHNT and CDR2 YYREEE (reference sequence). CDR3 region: CASIRWGRERTYNEQFF. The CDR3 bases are TGTGCCAGCATCAGATGGGGGCGGGAGAGAACGTACAATGAGCAGTTCTTC.

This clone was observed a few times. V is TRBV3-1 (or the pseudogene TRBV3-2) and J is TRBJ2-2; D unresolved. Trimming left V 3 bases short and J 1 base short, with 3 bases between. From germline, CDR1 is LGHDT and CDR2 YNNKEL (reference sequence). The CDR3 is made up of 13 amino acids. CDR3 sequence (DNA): TGTGCCAGCAGCCATCGGAACACCGGGGAGCTGTTTTTT. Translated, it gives CASSHRNTGELFF.

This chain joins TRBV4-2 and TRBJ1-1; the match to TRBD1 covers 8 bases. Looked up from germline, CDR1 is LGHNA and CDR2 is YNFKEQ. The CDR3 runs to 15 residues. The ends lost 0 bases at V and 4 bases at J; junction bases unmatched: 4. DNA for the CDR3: TGTGCCAGCAGCCAAGATGGAACAGGGGGCACTGAAGCTTTCTTT. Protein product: CASSQDGTGGTEAFF.

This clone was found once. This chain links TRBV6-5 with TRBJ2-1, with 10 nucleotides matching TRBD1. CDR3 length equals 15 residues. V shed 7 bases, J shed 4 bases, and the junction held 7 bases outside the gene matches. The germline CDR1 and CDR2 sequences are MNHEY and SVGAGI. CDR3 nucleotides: TGTGCCAGCAAGGTTGGACAGGGGGTTTACAATGAGCAGTTCTTC. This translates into CASKVGQGVYNEQFF.

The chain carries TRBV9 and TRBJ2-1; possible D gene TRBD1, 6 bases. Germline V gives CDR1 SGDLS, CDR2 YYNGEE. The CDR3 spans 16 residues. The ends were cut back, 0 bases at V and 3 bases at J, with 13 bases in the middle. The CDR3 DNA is TGTGCCAGCAGCGTAGTGGGCAGGGGCCTCTACAATGAGCAGTTCTTC. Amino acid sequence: CASSVVGRGLYNEQFF.

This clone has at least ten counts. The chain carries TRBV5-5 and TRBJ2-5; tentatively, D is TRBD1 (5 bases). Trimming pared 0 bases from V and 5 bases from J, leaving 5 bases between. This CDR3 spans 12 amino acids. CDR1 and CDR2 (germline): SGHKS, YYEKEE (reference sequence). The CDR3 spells CASSLGQETQYF. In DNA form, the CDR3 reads TGTGCCAGCAGCTTGGGACAGGAGACCCAGTACTTC.

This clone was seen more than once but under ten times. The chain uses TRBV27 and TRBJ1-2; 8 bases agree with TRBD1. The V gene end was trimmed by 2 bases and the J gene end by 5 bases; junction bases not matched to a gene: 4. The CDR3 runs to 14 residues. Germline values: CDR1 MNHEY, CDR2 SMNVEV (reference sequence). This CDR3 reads CASSLRRTGYGYTF. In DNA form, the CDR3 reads TGTGCCAGCAGTTTACGCCGGACAGGGTATGGCTACACCTTC.

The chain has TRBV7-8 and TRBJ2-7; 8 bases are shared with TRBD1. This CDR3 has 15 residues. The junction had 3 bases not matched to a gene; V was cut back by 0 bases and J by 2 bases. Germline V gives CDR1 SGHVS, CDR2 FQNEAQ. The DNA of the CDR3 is TGTGCCAGCAGCTTAGCACGGACAGGGCCCTACGAGCAGTACTTC. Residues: CASSLARTGPYEQYF.